Here is one TCR beta chain with its context. Clones were read by immunoSEQ multiplex PCR, and TCRdb kept only the in-frame ones, dropping some. Of approximately 76,000 clones in the sample, around 97% are singletons; the top ten hold approximately 0.2%. This specimen comes from a study of technical replicates of blood from a few donors. The CDR3 length is 15 residues. V lost 6 bases and J lost 6, with 18 bases in between. CDR1 is WSHSY and CDR2 is SAAADI in the germline V gene. This TCR came from a human donor in good health. The sequenced material came from T cells isolated from PBMCs. The J gene is TRBJ2-1, the V gene TRBV10-2; TRBD1 might be the D (5 bases). The CDR3: CASRVRPDSLNEQFF. The CDR3 nucleotides are TGCGCCAGCAGGGTAAGACCCGACAGCCTCAATGAGCAGTTCTTC.